Listed below are T cell receptor beta chains from one sample, sequenced in a study of T cells expressing NK-cell markers. With the 5' RACE reads reprocessed, TCRdb shows one record per CDR3 protein and no DNA. This sample's clone table lists 300,000 to 450,000 distinct CDR3 sequences. Sequencing input: blood T cells: a sorted CD56 or NKG2C T cell subset, CD4+ or CD8+ T cells, or bulk PBMC T cells (not recorded which). These receptors all come from a man between 18 and 69 years old in good health. CDR3s include the opening cysteine and the closing phenylalanine or tryptophan.

>TRBV12-3/TRBV12-4|TRBJ1-1
CASSLGGRARYRTEAFF
>TRBV19|TRBJ1-1
CASRQGREAFF
>TRBV28|TRBJ1-2
CASNGARVGNYGYTF
>TRBV7-9|TRBJ2-4
CASSQGRKDKNIQYF
>TRBV2|TRBJ2-5
CASTTGRETQYF
>TRBV12-3/TRBV12-4|TRBJ2-5
CASSPAEGLAGGPQYF
>TRBV6-5|TRBJ2-5
CASSYSPGGGAQTQYF
>TRBV5-6|TRBJ2-2
CASSHPGGLERELFF
>TRBV12-3/TRBV12-4|TRBJ1-5
CASSFWGYGNQPQHF
>TRBV6-5|TRBJ1-5
CASSSPRGGAGSNQPQHF
>TRBV11-1|TRBJ2-3
CASSLLGGPDTQYF
>TRBV12-3/TRBV12-4|TRBJ2-7
CASKSRVFSYEQYF
>TRBV12-3/TRBV12-4|TRBJ2-2
CASRGSFRSGELFF
>TRBV29-1|TRBJ2-5
CSAASGGKVTQYF
>TRBV14|TRBJ2-7
CASSPTPGLAGSSYEQYF
>TRBV9|TRBJ2-1
CASSATSGVDNEQFF
>TRBV2|TRBJ2-3
CASRKDFSTDTQYF
>TRBV12-3/TRBV12-4|TRBJ2-5
CASSLRGGLQETQYF
>TRBV6-5|TRBJ1-3
CASSYSSRETGNTIYF
>TRBV4-1|TRBJ2-5
CASSQDLTGPRTQYF
>TRBV18|TRBJ2-1
CASKRTAAGTYNEQFF
>TRBV5-6|TRBJ1-2
CASSLQGKRNYGYTF
>TRBV5-1|TRBJ1-2
CASSYGQGRGYTF
>TRBV2|TRBJ2-3
CASRAPASTDTQYF
>TRBV7-8|TRBJ2-3
CASSSTGLTSTDTQYF
>TRBV11-1|TRBJ2-5
CASSLAGTSGRGPKTQYF
>TRBV5-6|TRBJ2-2
CASSLGLAGGFANTGELFF
>TRBV24-1|TRBJ2-1
CAIQSRLGNEQFF
>TRBV5-5|TRBJ2-7
CASSLGIGTVSYEQYF
>TRBV6-5|TRBJ1-2
CASSLVGPLVTTNYGYTF
>TRBV5-1|TRBJ2-6
CASSIGTGSPSGANVLTF
>TRBV7-9|TRBJ2-7
CASSLGTGVNYEQYF
>TRBV7-9|TRBJ2-7
CASSPGLGGIDYEQYF
>TRBV6-5|TRBJ2-1
CASSYSKRGGGGRYNEQFF
>TRBV6-5|TRBJ2-7
CASSSSRGGSYEQYF
>TRBV2|TRBJ1-1
CASTFDSGTEAFF
>TRBV20-1|TRBJ2-2
CSARFRKTTGELFF
>TRBV6-5|TRBJ1-6
CASSYNGYNSPLHF
>TRBV6-2/TRBV6-3|TRBJ1-1
CASSDSRTGAEAFF
>TRBV28|TRBJ2-7
CASSSTPGPSSKQYF
>TRBV5-1|TRBJ2-3
CASSSSGFSADTQYF
>TRBV2|TRBJ1-1
CASMPRGYTEAFF
>TRBV7-8|TRBJ2-2
CASSLHTANTGELFF
>TRBV6-1|TRBJ1-1
CASRRRGTENTEAFF
>TRBV9|TRBJ2-1
CASSVESLQWAYNEQFF
>TRBV7-2|TRBJ2-7
CASSPGSGTRYYEQYF
>TRBV5-1|TRBJ1-1
CASSLEPGVSRNTEAFF
>TRBV3-1|TRBJ2-5
CASSRLAEETQYF
>TRBV6-5|TRBJ2-1
CASSYSKLAGALAHNEQFF
>TRBV20-1|TRBJ2-5
CSASGTGGLETQYF
>TRBV2|TRBJ2-7
CASSDEAAWGYEQYF
>TRBV28|TRBJ1-1
CASTLGGTNTEAFF
>TRBV14|TRBJ1-2
CASSQVGGPPGWGYTF
>TRBV20-1|TRBJ2-6
CSARGVSVTGANVLTF